A selection of T cell receptor beta chains follows, all from one sample in a study of identical twins. TCRdb analysed the 5' RACE reads with MiXCR anew, one entry per CDR3 protein. The data hold about 890,000 distinct CDR3 sequences, with approximately 13% observed a single time. These same data were also listed under a study on yellow fever vaccine responses in identical twins.

Material: PBMCs. These TCRs come from a woman aged 18-29 years in good health. Both conserved end residues are part of each CDR3. The D gene is left open where the match is weak. Only part of the rows carry a size: once, few, many, or a class if the clone is expanded.

>few|TRBJ1-1|TRBD1|TRBV20-1
TGCAGTGCTAGTTCAATGACAGGGGTGAACACTGAAGCTTTCTTT
CSASSMTGVNTEAFF
>few|TRBJ2-1|NA|TRBV9
TGTGCCAGCAGCCCCTACTCTAGCGCCTCATTTAATGAGCAGTTCTTC
CASSPYSSASFNEQFF
>NA|TRBJ2-4|TRBD1|TRBV4-1
TGCGCCAGCAGCCAAGTAGGGGACAGGGGCCGGGGGGCCAAAAACATTCAGTACTTC
CASSQVGDRGRGAKNIQYF
>NA|TRBJ1-1|NA|TRBV29-1
TGCAGCGTTGTACAGTCGAACACTGAAGCTTTCTTT
CSVVQSNTEAFF
>many|TRBJ2-1|NA|TRBV12-3/TRBV12-4
TGTGCCAGCAGGGGGCAGGGATTCGCCCAGTTCTTC
CASRGQGFAQFF
>many|TRBJ1-1|TRBD1|TRBV2
TGTGCCAGCAGCGAACAGGGGGCCGGTACTGAAGCTTTCTTT
CASSEQGAGTEAFF
>NA|TRBJ2-1|TRBD2|TRBV2
TGTGCCAGCACCAGACTAGCGGGGTCCTCCTACAATGAGCAGTTCTTC
CASTRLAGSSYNEQFF
>many|TRBJ2-7|TRBD2|TRBV12-3/TRBV12-4
TGTGCCAGCAGTCAAAACGTAGCGGGAGAATTCTACGAGCAGTACTTC
CASSQNVAGEFYEQYF
>NA|TRBJ2-7|NA|TRBV6-4
TGTGCCAGCAGTGACAGGGAATCCTCCTACGAGCAGTACTTC
CASSDRESSYEQYF
>few|TRBJ2-1|TRBD2|TRBV12-3/TRBV12-4
TGTGCCAGCAGTTTCCCGACTAGCGGATACAATGAGCAGTTCTTC
CASSFPTSGYNEQFF
>NA|TRBJ2-3|TRBD2|TRBV3-1
TGTGCCAGCGGCGGGGGCTTAGCGGGGAGAATTTCTAGCACAGATACGCAGTATTTT
CASGGGLAGRISSTDTQYF
>NA|TRBJ2-6|NA|TRBV2
TGTGCCAGCAGTGAAGTCCCGTTCTCTGGGGCCAACGTCCTGACTTTC
CASSEVPFSGANVLTF
>few|TRBJ1-1|NA|TRBV25-1
TGTGCCAGCAGTGAATATAGTAGGGGGTCCACTGAAGCTTTCTTT
CASSEYSRGSTEAFF
>few|TRBJ2-5|NA|TRBV12-3/TRBV12-4
TGTGCCAGCAGAGGTTCCCCAGCTTTTCCGGAGACCCAGTACTTC
CASRGSPAFPETQYF
>few|TRBJ2-1|NA|TRBV20-1
TGCAGTGCCACCCAAGGGCCCGGCTCCTACAATGAGCAGTTCTTC
CSATQGPGSYNEQFF
>NA|TRBJ2-3|TRBD2|TRBV20-1
TGCAGTGCTACAGAGAGACTAGCCGGGCCAGATACGCAGTATTTT
CSATERLAGPDTQYF
>NA|TRBJ1-5|TRBD1|TRBV19
TGTGCCAGTAGCAACCCCAGAGGGACAGGGGCTGGTCAGCCCCAGCATTTT
CASSNPRGTGAGQPQHF
>NA|TRBJ1-1|TRBD1|TRBV5-1
TGCGCCAGCGCCCCAGGGGGGACCCCCACTGAAGCTTTCTTT
CASAPGGTPTEAFF
>NA|TRBJ2-2|TRBD2|TRBV5-4
TGTGCCAGCAGCTTCATAAGTCTAGCGGGAGAACGGGTGGCCGGGGAGCTGTTTTTT
CASSFISLAGERVAGELFF
>few|TRBJ2-7|TRBD2|TRBV14
TGTGCCAGCAGCCAAGATGTTAGCGGGAGGGCCTCGAGCTCCTACGAGCAGTACTTC
CASSQDVSGRASSSYEQYF
>few|TRBJ2-4|NA|TRBV28
TGTGCCAGCAGCCAACAACAGACGGGACTAGCCAAAAACATTCAGTACTTC
CASSQQQTGLAKNIQYF
>few|TRBJ2-7|NA|TRBV7-9
TGTGCCAGCAGCTTATATGGGGGCCACGGCGAGCAGTACTTC
CASSLYGGHGEQYF
>NA|TRBJ1-1|NA|TRBV14
TGTGCCAGCACCTCGGGACGGAGTGAAGCTTTCTTT
CASTSGRSEAFF
>many|TRBJ1-6|NA|TRBV12-3/TRBV12-4
TGTGCCAGCAGTTTCAGTGGGTTCGGCTCCTATAATTCACCCCTCCACTTT
CASSFSGFGSYNSPLHF
>few|TRBJ2-4|TRBD2|TRBV12-3/TRBV12-4
TGTGCCAGCAGTTTAGTGCGGGGGAAACAGGTCGCCAAAAACATTCAGTACTTC
CASSLVRGKQVAKNIQYF
>few|TRBJ1-1|TRBD1|TRBV4-1
TGCGCCAGCAGCCCCCGGACAGGCCCACCGCCTTTTTTCTTT
CASSPRTGPPPFFF
>few|TRBJ2-1|TRBD1|TRBV25-1
TGTGCCAGCAGCATATGGGGACAGGGCGCACATGAGCAGTTCTTC
CASSIWGQGAHEQFF
>NA|TRBJ2-7|TRBD2|TRBV20-1
TGCAGTGCTGTACTAGCGGGGTTCTCCTACGAGCAGTACTTC
CSAVLAGFSYEQYF
>many|TRBJ2-3|TRBD1|TRBV7-8
TGTGCCAGCAGCTTTGACCACAGGGGGAGGACAGATACGCAGTATTTT
CASSFDHRGRTDTQYF
>few|TRBJ1-1|NA|TRBV6-1
TGTGCCAGCAAAGGGCCAGGGTTTAATACTGAAGCTTTCTTT
CASKGPGFNTEAFF
>NA|TRBJ1-3|TRBD1|TRBV15
TGTGCCACCTCGGGGACAGGGGACGTCCGTTCTGGAAACACCATATATTTT
CATSGTGDVRSGNTIYF
>few|TRBJ2-5|TRBD1|TRBV5-8
TGTGCCAGCAAATGGAGGACAGGGGGAAGAGAGACCCAGTACTTC
CASKWRTGGRETQYF
>NA|TRBJ2-2|TRBD2|TRBV9
TGTGCCAGCAGCACCCAGTCGGGGGGGACCACCGGGGAGCTGTTTTTT
CASSTQSGGTTGELFF
>few|TRBJ2-2|NA|TRBV27
TGTGCCAGCAGTCCCCCGGGGGCGAGAAACACCGGGGAGCTGTTTTTT
CASSPPGARNTGELFF
>few|TRBJ1-3|NA|TRBV12-3/TRBV12-4
TGTGCCAGCAGTCCCGGACCCTTTTCTGGAAACACCATATATTTT
CASSPGPFSGNTIYF
>few|TRBJ2-5|TRBD2|TRBV6-1
TGTGCCAGCAGTGAAGCGCTTGGTCGGGGGGGAGAGACCCAGTACTTC
CASSEALGRGGETQYF
>few|TRBJ1-1|NA|TRBV28
TGTGCCAGCAGCCCCTTACAGGGCGGGATGAACACTGAAGCTTTCTTT
CASSPLQGGMNTEAFF
>many|TRBJ2-1|NA|TRBV20-1
TGCAGTGCTAGATGGAATGGAGATGAGCAGTTCTTC
CSARWNGDEQFF
>many|TRBJ1-5|NA|TRBV24-1
TGTGCCACCAGTGACGCCGATCAGCCCCAGCATTTT
CATSDADQPQHF
>many|TRBJ2-7|TRBD2|TRBV5-1
TGCGCCAGCAGCGCCGGGACTAGCGGGCGAGGTTACGAGCAGTACTTC
CASSAGTSGRGYEQYF